This T cell receptor (beta chain) appears in the sequencing data of a study of T-cell memory formation after mild COVID-19. There are many counts of this clonotype. The antigen is unknown. Points from the study as a whole: CD4/CD8 balance characterized clones contracting day 15 to 85, and CD4+ skew characterized later expanders. A subset of responding clones appeared in pre-infection memory, suggesting cross-reactive memory joined. Clones which contracted sat mainly in CM and EM if CD4+, and in EMRA if CD8+.

Between the trimmed V and J ends, which lost 4 bases and 5 bases, there was a span of 17 bases. The CDR3 consists of 14 residues. Germline V gives CDR1 SQVTM, CDR2 ANQGSEA. 5'RACE with constant-segment primers built TCRalpha and TCRbeta cDNA libraries with UMIs. Each CDR3 protein gets one entry after TCRdb re-called the 5' RACE reads with MiXCR. The sample holds a few hundred thousand distinct CDR3 sequences; 13% to 15% are singletons and the top ten take under 25%. This TCR came from a man younger than 35 who had mild COVID-19 (a few samples of this study predate the infection). Cell type and time point are not known. The chain employs TRBV29-1 and TRBJ1-1, with D maybe TRBD1 (6 bases). Material: PBMCs or a T cell subset sorted from them (not recorded which). CDR3 DNA: TGCAGCGTTGGTCGCCAGGGGAGTGGGACTGAAGCTTTCTTT. Amino acid sequence: CSVGRQGSGTEAFF.